This section outlines one TCR beta chain sequence together with its context. The assay was immunoSEQ multiplex PCR, and TCRdb's table has in-frame clones only and misses some. The repertoire consists of roughly 70,000 clones, with approximately 94% occurring once and the leading ten covering over 2.5%. The data originate from a study of control samples from healthy donors and cancer patients. The germline CDR1 and CDR2 sequences are SGDLS and YYNGEE. The germline V and J ends were trimmed by 4 bases and 6 bases, with 13 bases remaining between them. The CDR3 is made up of 14 amino acids. The V call is TRBV9, the J call TRBJ2-2; D is possibly TRBD1 (6 bases). Sequencing was carried out using blood. The source of this sequence is a woman aged 30 to 39 in good health. The CDR3 DNA follows: TGTGCCAGCAGCCCAGGGGAAATCCCCGGGGAGCTGTTTTTT. This sequence encodes CASSPGEIPGELFF.